This TCR beta chain was profiled in a study of cytomegalovirus exposure and HLA in healthy donors (TCRdb year 2017). In terms of the full investigation: A later analysis indicated that the 90 to 150 validation repertoires were generated on the platform also employed for the approximately 670 repertoires of the first cohort. The study aimed to test whether signatures of past pathogen exposure could be identified by cataloging public T cell receptors. High-throughput TCR immunosequencing, statistical association of individual TCRs with disease status, and machine learning were combined to predict cytomegalovirus infection status. Besides the first cohort of more than 650 subjects, a separate validation cohort made up of 120 different subjects was used.

The receptor library was made with the immunoSEQ multiplex PCR assay. Per the source publication's procedure: A statistical classification framework was built to diagnose cytomegalovirus status from the catalog of TCR beta chain sequences. In its TCRdb copy, this immuneACCESS table keeps in-frame sequences only and misses some clones. Where compared with another copy, unresolved V genes explain less than half of these, and the others have no known cause. D and trimming were read from the DNA, whereas the V and J calls and clone size are those reported in that table. For this sample the table gives about 130,000 clones, of which around nine tenths were detected only once. 1.4% of the sample lies in the top ten. Note on this clone: The clone's antigen remains unknown. No much larger clone exists at a distance of one base, and base qualities are not known.

Points the paper makes about the study in general: The authors suggested that the approach could potentially be extended to other disease states and immunological phenotypes. All 110 or so repertoires were used to score co-occurrence in the validation cohort in a later analysis, because that analysis had no HLA typing for the cohort. In vitro tests confirmed that a few of the cytomegalovirus-associated TCR beta chains recognize cytomegalovirus antigens. In both the original and validation cohorts, the classifier was reported to diagnose cytomegalovirus status with high specificity and sensitivity. While some public TCRs were present in many individuals, most TCR sequences turned up only very rarely across donors. Of the cluster scores, 85% to 95% were above 0 in a later analysis, which found that TCRs clustered in the first cohort also tended to co-occur in the 95 to 150 validation repertoires. The study listed 150 to 200 TCR beta chains as associated with cytomegalovirus.

The donors belonged to the validation cohort of over a hundred subjects, which was separate from the roughly 670-subject first cohort. The cysteine opens and the phenylalanine closes a CDR3 of 14 amino acids. The sequence is cut down to CDR3 DNA, 42 bases in frame from base 1. Trimming removed 5 bases from V and 3 bases from J; the gene matches leave 0 bases unexplained. CDR1 and CDR2 are read off the germline V gene (reference sequence) as WNHNN and SYGVQD. Recombination linked TRBV10-1 to TRBJ2-1; 11 bases in the junction line up with TRBD2. The sequence was obtained from a man aged 30 to 45 in good health and CMV-seronegative. The material sequenced was PBMCs. For the CDR3, the sequence is CASSTSGGYNEQFF. The bases read TGCGCCAGCAGTACTAGCGGGGGCTACAATGAGCAGTTCTTC.